This T cell receptor (beta chain) was obtained from a study of blood T cell repertoires in COVID-19. The CDR3 is 13 residues long. CDR1 is SGHTA, CDR2 FQGNSA, per germline. The V end was cut by 4 bases, the J end by 8 bases, with 14 bases between. Profiling relied on immunoSEQ multiplex PCR, and the TCRdb table lists in-frame clones only, not all of them. The sample shows 100,000 or so clones, about 85% of them seen only once. This sequence was found in a human donor in a cohort sampled during active COVID-19. The sample consisted of peripheral blood. The chain has TRBV7-2 and TRBJ1-2; weak D call: TRBD1 (5 bases). The CDR3 nucleotides read TGTGCCAGCAGCTACCTTTGGGGGGACGGCTACACCTTC. Protein sequence: CASSYLWGDGYTF.